The 22 T cell receptor beta chains below were found in one sample sequenced in a study of blood T cell repertoires in COVID-19. Profiled with immunoSEQ multiplex PCR; TCRdb holds only in-frame clones, not every one. The table lists some 300,000 clones, roughly 86% of them singletons, with roughly a tenth in the top ten. The sample consisted of PBMCs or T cells enriched from blood (not recorded which). The receptors come from a woman in her twenties or thirties who had recovered from COVID-19.

V gene TRBV2 combines with J gene TRBJ1-5, with D perhaps matching TRBD1 (5 bases). Trimming shortened V by 3 bases and J by 11 bases, and 14 bases separated the two germline ends. The V gene's germline CDR1 is SNHLY and CDR2 FYNNEI. CDR3 length: 13 residues. CDR3 DNA: TGTGCCAGCAGTGAGTTCCGTGTGACAGCCCAGCATTTT. Its translation: CASSEFRVTAQHF.

The chain is built from TRBV28 and TRBJ1-1; D call uncertain. V was pared by 8 bases and J by 0 bases, with 10 bases between. Germline CDR1 is MDHEN and CDR2 is SYDVKM. CDR3 length: 13 residues. The CDR3 reads CASVNSMNTEAFF. The CDR3 DNA reads TGTGCCAGCGTCAACTCGATGAACACTGAAGCTTTCTTT.

The chain recombines TRBV5-1 with TRBJ1-1; weak D call: TRBD1 (6 bases). Per germline, CDR1 SGHRS and CDR2 YFSETQ. The CDR3 length is 13 residues. Trimming left V 4 bases short and J 1 base short, with 8 bases between. The CDR3 is CASSKGQNTEAFF. The CDR3 nucleotides are TGCGCCAGCAGCAAGGGACAGAACACTGAAGCTTTCTTT.

The chain employs TRBV7-9 and TRBJ1-2; D not certain. The V and J ends lost 1 base and 6 bases respectively, with 9 bases between them. The CDR3 runs 13 residues. Germline lookup yields CDR1 SEHNR and CDR2 FQNEAQ (reference sequence). This chain's CDR3 is CASSLENQDGYTF. DNA of the CDR3: TGTGCCAGCAGCTTAGAAAACCAGGATGGCTACACCTTC.

V usage is TRBV5-5 and J usage is TRBJ2-7; D call uncertain. CDR1 is SGHKS and CDR2 is YYEKEE in the germline V gene (reference sequence). V lost 5 bases to trimming and J lost 7 bases, with 16 bases between them. This CDR3 has 13 residues. The CDR3 nucleotides are TGTGCCAGCAGTGCGGCTCCGGCCGGGGAGCAGTACTTC. Translated: CASSAAPAGEQYF.

The rearrangement links TRBV27 to TRBJ2-5; 9 bases match TRBD2. V was clipped by 7 bases and J by 2 bases; unmatched bases: 8. This CDR3 has 15 amino acids. Germline V gene sequence: CDR1 MNHEY, CDR2 SMNVEV (reference sequence). CDR3 protein: CASTGLAGRQETQYF. In nucleotides, the CDR3 is TGTGCCAGCACAGGGCTAGCGGGAAGACAAGAGACCCAGTACTTC.

The chain joins TRBV5-1 to TRBJ1-3; tentative D call: TRBD1 (5 bases). Trimming took off 0 bases at V and 0 bases at J, with 13 bases between the two ends. Germline V gene lookup returns CDR1 SGHRS and CDR2 YFSETQ. The CDR3 extends over 17 amino acids. Here the CDR3 reads CASSLADSITSGNTIYF. CDR3 sequence (DNA): TGCGCCAGCAGCTTGGCCGACAGCATAACCTCTGGAAACACCATATATTTT.

V usage is TRBV19 and J usage is TRBJ1-5; maybe TRBD1 (5 bases). The CDR3 loop spans 16 amino acids. Germline-derived CDR1 and CDR2 are LNHDA and SQIVND (reference sequence). V was trimmed by 1 base and J by 2 bases, leaving 12 bases between them. CDR3 sequence reads: CASSIGRGWGNQPQHF. The CDR3 DNA is TGTGCCAGTAGTATAGGGAGGGGTTGGGGCAATCAGCCCCAGCATTTT.

The chain has TRBV27 and TRBJ1-5, with a tentative D call TRBD1 (5 bases). CDR1 and CDR2 (germline): MNHEY, SMNVEV (reference sequence). Trimming took off 5 bases at V and 0 bases at J, with 20 bases between the two ends. The CDR3 totals 18 residues. CDR3 in DNA: TGTGCCAGCAGTCCAGGCGCCCAGGGTCGTGGTAGCAATCAGCCCCAGCATTTT. Protein: CASSPGAQGRGSNQPQHF.

The V gene is TRBV6-1, the J gene TRBJ2-1, with TRBD2 identical over 14 bases. From germline, CDR1 is MNHNS and CDR2 SASEGT. The CDR3 length is 17 residues. J lost 7 bases, V lost 2 bases, and 7 bases had no gene match. The CDR3 bases are TGTGCCAGCAGTGAAAGAGGGACTAGCGGGAGATTAAATGAGCAGTTCTTC. As protein: CASSERGTSGRLNEQFF.

In this sample, this clone turned up a few times. Other DNA sequences in this specimen translate into the identical CDR3. In DNA form, the CDR3 reads TGTGCCACCAGCAGAGACAGATTCTCCTACGAGCAGTACTTC. Encoded protein: CATSRDRFSYEQYF. The gene calls are TRBV15 and TRBJ2-7; D gene unclear. Germline loops: CDR1 LNHNV, CDR2 YYDKDF (reference sequence). There are 14 residues in the CDR3. The V gene lost 0 bases and the J gene lost 0 bases, with 6 bases spanning the gap.

The V gene is TRBV30, the J gene TRBJ1-2; unclear D gene. The CDR3 consists of 13 residues. V was clipped by 0 bases and J by 7 bases, with 12 bases between them. Germline CDR1 is GTSNPN and CDR2 is SVGIG (reference sequence). CDR3 in amino acids: CAWSVLGSSGYTF. For the CDR3, the DNA is TGTGCCTGGAGTGTCCTCGGGTCTTCTGGCTACACCTTC.

This clone was recorded once. The genes are TRBV11-3 and TRBJ2-7; tentative D call: TRBD2 (6 bases). V lost 3 bases, J lost 0 bases, and 9 bases lay in between. The CDR3 is made up of 14 amino acids. Germline V gene sequence: CDR1 SGHNT, CDR2 YENEEA. The CDR3, as DNA: TGTGCCAGCAGCTTCTCCGGGAGCTCCTACGAGCAGTACTTC. This gives the protein CASSFSGSSYEQYF. Supplemented by reference TRBV11-3 and TRBJ2-7, the full variable domain reads EAGVVQSPRYKIIEKKQPVAFWCNPISGHNTLYWYLQNLGQGPELLIRYENEEAVDDSQLPKDRFSAERLKGVDSTLKIQPAELGDSAVYLCASSFSGSSYEQYFGPGTRLTVT.

V usage is TRBV3-1 (or the pseudogene TRBV3-2) and J usage is TRBJ2-7; D is possibly TRBD2 (6 bases). This CDR3 has 14 residues. V lost 3 bases and J 4 bases, leaving 13 bases between the germline ends. CDR1 and CDR2 from the germline V gene are LGHDT and YNNKEL (reference sequence). The CDR3 loop reads CASSQLGGRYEQYF. The CDR3 coding sequence is TGTGCCAGCAGCCAGCTCGGGGGTAGGTACGAGCAGTACTTC.

In its sample, this clone was seen a few times. The chain recombines TRBV5-1 with TRBJ2-1; 10 bases align to TRBD1. The CDR3 covers 15 residues. The V gene's germline CDR1 is SGHRS and CDR2 YFSETQ. The V and J ends lost 4 bases and 9 bases, in that order; junction bases with no gene match: 10. CDR3 protein: CASSHRDRGGGEQFF. The CDR3 bases are TGCGCCAGCAGCCACCGGGACAGGGGTGGTGGTGAGCAGTTCTTC.

This clone was recorded a few times. V and J are TRBV29-1 and TRBJ2-5; TRBD2 might be the D (6 bases). The CDR3 has 13 amino acids. V lost 3 bases and J lost 5, with 13 bases in between. Germline CDR1 reads SQVTM; CDR2 reads ANQGSEA. CDR3 coding DNA: TGCAGCGTTGATGGAGGGAGTTGGGAGACCCAGTACTTC. Amino acids: CSVDGGSWETQYF.

This clone was seen once. The rearrangement links TRBV20-1 to TRBJ2-3; 8 nucleotides align to TRBD2. The CDR3 totals 15 residues. The V gene's germline CDR1 is DFQATT and CDR2 SNEGSKA (reference sequence). J lost 4 bases, V lost 3 bases, and 9 bases had no gene match. The CDR3 DNA reads TGCAGTGCTAGTGAACTAGCGGTAAGCGCAGATACGCAGTATTTT. Protein sequence: CSASELAVSADTQYF.

The chain links TRBV6-5 to TRBJ1-2; D is unclear. The V gene's germline CDR1 is MNHEY and CDR2 SVGAGI. The CDR3 contains 13 residues. V was pared by 0 bases and J by 8 bases, with 10 bases between. CDR3 nucleotide sequence: TGTGCCAGCAGTTACTCTGAGGGATTGGGCTACACCTTC. Amino acid sequence: CASSYSEGLGYTF.

V usage is TRBV28 and J usage is TRBJ1-5; 8 bases map to TRBD1. The V gene end was trimmed by 3 bases and the J gene end by 4 bases; junction bases not matched to a gene: 5. Per germline, CDR1 MDHEN and CDR2 SYDVKM. CDR3 length equals 15 residues. CDR3 bases: TGTGCCAGCAGTTTTACGGGACAGGTTAATCAGCCCCAGCATTTT. Its translation is CASSFTGQVNQPQHF.

J is TRBJ2-1 and V is TRBV27; weak D call: TRBD2 (6 bases). CDR1 is MNHEY and CDR2 is SMNVEV in the germline V gene (reference sequence). Trimming stripped 5 bases from V and 9 bases from J, with 17 bases between. The CDR3 contains 14 residues. This chain's CDR3 is CASSLQPGLLEQFF. In nucleotides, the CDR3 is TGTGCCAGCAGTCTCCAGCCGGGACTTCTTGAGCAGTTCTTC.

The rearrangement uses TRBV3-1 (or the pseudogene TRBV3-2) and TRBJ2-7; the match to TRBD2 covers 10 bases. Trimming at V came to 2 bases and at J to 2 bases, leaving 3 bases not matched to a gene. The CDR3 is 15 residues long. The germline gives CDR1 LGHDT, CDR2 YNNKEL (reference sequence). CDR3 sequence reads: CASSQSLAGAYEQYF. The CDR3 DNA reads TGTGCCAGCAGCCAAAGCCTAGCGGGGGCCTACGAGCAGTACTTC.

This chain joins TRBV5-1 and TRBJ1-4; 8 nucleotides match TRBD1. Germline loops: CDR1 SGHRS, CDR2 YFSETQ. The length of the CDR3 is 15 residues. The junction had 2 bases not matched to a gene; V was cut back by 3 bases and J by 1 base. The CDR3 region has the DNA TGCGCCAGCAGCTGGGACAGGCGAACTAATGAAAAACTGTTTTTT. Translating gives CASSWDRRTNEKLFF. Supplemented by reference TRBV5-1 and TRBJ1-4, the full variable domain reads KAGVTQTPRYLIKTRGQQVTLSCSPISGHRSVSWYQQTPGQGLQFLFEYFSETQRNKGNFPGRFSGRQFSNSRSEMNVSTLELGDSALYLCASSWDRRTNEKLFFGSGTQLSVL.